The 8 T cell receptor beta chains below all came from one sample that was sequenced in a study of shared clonotypes between healthy human individuals. TCRdb's table, derived via immunoSEQ multiplex PCR, lists solely in-frame clones and lacks some. The table includes around 2.5 million clones, 80% to 95% detected once. Sequenced: naive CD4+ T cells from PBMCs. Subset noted: CD45RA+ positively selected. The receptors stem from a man younger than 35 in good health. Some clones in this sample may be carry-over from other donors' samples.

A word on this clone: Other DNA sequences from this sample encode an identical CDR3 as well. The chain employs TRBV7-3 and TRBJ2-1; 14 bases map to TRBD2. With V trimmed by 2 bases and J by 7 bases, 1 base remained unmatched. The germline V gene has CDR1 SGHTA and CDR2 FQGTGA. This CDR3 comprises 15 residues. The CDR3 DNA sequence: TGTGCCAGCAGCTTAGGGACTAGCGGGAGTAATGAGCAGTTCTTC. Translation: CASSLGTSGSNEQFF.

The rearrangement links TRBV4-3 to TRBJ2-7; D might be TRBD1 (5 bases). CDR1 and CDR2 from the germline V gene are LGHNA and YSLEER. The CDR3 has 14 residues. V gave up 1 base and J gave up 4 bases, with 11 bases separating them. The CDR3 reads CASSQGQGFYEQYF. The CDR3 region has the DNA TGCGCCAGCAGCCAAGGGCAGGGCTTTTACGAGCAGTACTTC.

The chain recombines TRBV30 with TRBJ2-1; TRBD2 matches 10 bases. The germline CDR1 and CDR2 sequences are GTSNPN and SVGIG (reference sequence). After removal of 8 bases from V and 0 bases from J, the junction contained 13 bases not matched to a gene. The CDR3 has 17 amino acids. CDR3 sequence (DNA): TGTGCCCGGACGGGGAGGACTAGCGGCCGCTCCTACAATGAGCAGTTCTTC. It is translated as CARTGRTSGRSYNEQFF. Together with reference TRBV30 and TRBJ2-1, the CDR3 gives the full variable domain: SQTIHQWPATLVQPVGSPLSLECTVEGTSNPNLYWYRQAAGRGLQLLFYSVGIGQISSEVPQNLSASRPQDRQFILSSKKLLLSDSGFYLCARTGRTSGRSYNEQFFGPGTRLTVL.

Only one count was recorded for this clone. The chain joins TRBV6-5 to TRBJ2-1, with 7 bases that match TRBD2. The CDR3 extends over 14 amino acids. CDR1 and CDR2 from the germline V gene are MNHEY and SVGAGI. V trimming: 7 bases; J trimming: 8 bases; junction bases outside the gene matches: 11. Here the CDR3 reads CASTLSGGRDEQFF. DNA for the CDR3: TGTGCCAGCACCCTATCCGGGGGGAGAGATGAGCAGTTCTTC.

The chain carries TRBV28 and TRBJ2-5; unclear D gene. The CDR3 has 14 amino acids. V lost 6 bases, J lost 6 bases, and 17 bases lay in between. Germline V lookup: CDR1 MDHEN, CDR2 SYDVKM. Written as DNA, the CDR3 is TGTGCCAGCAGCTCCTGGCCCCGTGGGAAGACCCAGTACTTC. This translates into CASSSWPRGKTQYF. Full variable domain (rest looked up from reference TRBV28 and TRBJ2-5): DVKVTQSSRYLVKRTGEKVFLECVQDMDHENMFWYRQDPGLGLRLIYFSYDVKMKEKGDIPEGYSVSREKKERFSLILESASTNQTSMYLCASSSWPRGKTQYFGPGTRLLVL.

This rearrangement joins TRBV6-6 to TRBJ1-2; the D gene is possibly TRBD1 (6 bases). V lost 0 bases to trimming and J lost 9 bases, with 14 bases between them. Germline CDR1 and CDR2: MNHNY and SVGAGI (reference sequence). This CDR3 has 14 amino acids. Written as DNA, the CDR3 is TGTGCCAGCAGTTACTCCCCGCAAGGGGGGAGCTACACCTTC. Protein product: CASSYSPQGGSYTF.

The chain employs TRBV7-7 and TRBJ2-2, with D unclear. Germline lookup yields CDR1 SSHAT and CDR2 FNYEAQ (reference sequence). The CDR3 is 14 residues long. V was clipped by 1 base and J by 4 bases, with 7 bases between them. CDR3 protein: CASSLVPGTGELFF. The CDR3 nucleotides read TGTGCCAGCAGCTTAGTTCCGGGCACCGGGGAGCTGTTTTTT. Combining the CDR3 with reference TRBV7-7 and TRBJ2-2 gives the whole variable domain GAGVSQSPRYKVTKRGQDVTLRCDPISSHATLYWYQQALGQGPEFLTYFNYEAQPDKSGLPSDRFSAERPEGSISTLTIQRTEQRDSAMYRCASSLVPGTGELFFGEGSRLTVL.

This chain links TRBV6-1 with TRBJ2-3; possible D gene TRBD2, 6 bases. CDR3 size: 15 residues. V dropped 2 bases and J dropped 7 bases, with 16 bases sitting between them. Germline V lookup: CDR1 MNHNS, CDR2 SASEGT. Here the CDR3 reads CASSEQGLSGHTQYF. The CDR3 DNA is TGTGCCAGCAGTGAACAGGGACTGTCGGGGCATACGCAGTATTTT.